This is a list of T cell receptor beta chains from one sample in a study of T cells in Graves' hyperthyroidism and ophthalmopathy. TCRdb itself ran the multiplex PCR reads through MiXCR, one entry per CDR3 protein. Of more than 500,000 distinct CDR3 sequences listed, 46% are singletons. Sequencing used peripheral blood or thyroid tissue (not recorded which). Receptors originate from an adult woman with Graves' disease, either hyperthyroidism or ophthalmopathy (not recorded which). CDR3s include the opening cysteine and the closing phenylalanine or tryptophan. Fields, in order: clone size, V gene, J gene, D gene, CDR3 DNA, CDR3 protein. A D gene is named only where the DNA matches it firmly. Not every row has a clone size; where given, it reads once, few, many or a size class.

abundance: -
v_gene: TRBV25-1
j_gene: TRBJ1-1
d_gene: -
CDR3nt: -
CDR3aa: CASSIYLCSVEDMADTEAFF

abundance: -
v_gene: TRBV7-6
j_gene: TRBJ1-6
d_gene: -
CDR3nt: TGTGCCACCGGGACGAATAATTCACCCCTCCACTTT
CDR3aa: CATGTNNSPLHF

abundance: many
v_gene: TRBV29-1
j_gene: TRBJ2-5
d_gene: -
CDR3nt: TGCAGCGTTGAAGATCGTGGGGGGAAGACCCAGTACTTC
CDR3aa: CSVEDRGGKTQYF

abundance: many
v_gene: TRBV7-6
j_gene: TRBJ1-1
d_gene: -
CDR3nt: TGTGCCAGCAGCGGGGGCTTAAGGTACACTGAAGCTTTCTTT
CDR3aa: CASSGGLRYTEAFF

abundance: -
v_gene: TRBV29-1
j_gene: TRBJ1-1
d_gene: TRBD1
CDR3nt: TGCAGCGTTGAGCCTAGACAGGGGGCTTACTTTAACACTGAAGCTTTCTTT
CDR3aa: CSVEPRQGAYFNTEAFF

abundance: -
v_gene: TRBV10-3
j_gene: TRBJ2-7
d_gene: -
CDR3nt: TGTGCCAGCAGTGAAGTAGCCAGGGGGGTTTACGAGCAGTACTTC
CDR3aa: CASSEVARGVYEQYF

abundance: -
v_gene: TRBV10-3
j_gene: TRBJ2-1
d_gene: -
CDR3nt: TGTGCCATCAGTGAGTGGGAGATTAGCTCCTACAATGAGCAGTTCTTC
CDR3aa: CAISEWEISSYNEQFF

abundance: once
v_gene: TRBV5-1
j_gene: TRBJ1-1
d_gene: -
CDR3nt: TGCGCCAGCAGCTTGGCCGGCAGGGCCGCGGGAAACACTGAAGCTTTCTTT
CDR3aa: CASSLAGRAAGNTEAFF

abundance: -
v_gene: TRBV30
j_gene: TRBJ2-7
d_gene: -
CDR3nt: TGTGCCTGTACGACAAGCTACCTCCTCGAGCAGTACTTC
CDR3aa: CACTTSYLLEQYF

abundance: few
v_gene: TRBV20-1
j_gene: TRBJ2-5
d_gene: -
CDR3nt: TGCAGTGCTAGAGCGGGAGACGAGAGGGAGACCCAGTACTTC
CDR3aa: CSARAGDERETQYF

abundance: few
v_gene: TRBV29-1
j_gene: TRBJ2-7
d_gene: -
CDR3nt: TGCAGCGTTGGATCGCGACATTCCTACGAGCAGTACTTC
CDR3aa: CSVGSRHSYEQYF

abundance: -
v_gene: TRBV5-4
j_gene: TRBJ1-1
d_gene: -
CDR3nt: TGTGCCAGCAGCGCATGGGCTTGGGACACTGAAGCTTTCTTT
CDR3aa: CASSAWAWDTEAFF

abundance: many
v_gene: TRBV2
j_gene: TRBJ1-2
d_gene: -
CDR3nt: TGTGCCAGCAGTATTAACTATGGCTACACCTTC
CDR3aa: CASSINYGYTF

abundance: many
v_gene: TRBV7-6
j_gene: TRBJ2-7
d_gene: -
CDR3nt: TGTGCCAGCAGCCTCCGCCAAGGCGATTCATACGAGCAGTACTTC
CDR3aa: CASSLRQGDSYEQYF

abundance: few
v_gene: TRBV10-3
j_gene: TRBJ1-5
d_gene: TRBD1
CDR3nt: TGTGCCATCAGTGAGTCGACAGGGCTAGGTCAGCCCCAGCATTTT
CDR3aa: CAISESTGLGQPQHF

abundance: -
v_gene: TRBV19
j_gene: TRBJ2-7
d_gene: TRBD1
CDR3nt: TGTGCCAGTAGTATGGCCGGGACAGGGGGCTACGAGCAGTACTTC
CDR3aa: CASSMAGTGGYEQYF